The present entry profiles one TCR beta chain with its context. cDNA came from about 0.5 to 1 ug RNA primed by random hexamers. Multiplex immunoSEQ PCR targeted 54 Vbeta and 13 Jbeta TCR beta segments. TCRdb used MiXCR to reprocess the immunoSEQ multiplex PCR reads, holding one entry per CDR3 protein. The profile shows roughly 120,000 distinct CDR3 sequences, approximately 93% of them singletons. This sample was included in a study of CD8 T cells in Susac syndrome. J gave up 2 bases and V 1 base, and 8 bases lay outside the gene matches. Germline V gene lookup returns CDR1 MGHRA and CDR2 YSYEKL. CDR3 size: 17 residues. The TEMRA cells underwent FACS enrichment, while the CD8+ and CD4+ T cells underwent negative isolation.

J is TRBJ2-5 and V is TRBV4-1, with 9 bases lining up with TRBD2. This receptor was obtained from a human donor with multiple sclerosis. The specimen was CD8+ T cells from PBMCs. The CDR3 loop is CASSQGTLAGGQETQYF. The CDR3 bases are TGCGCCAGCAGCCAAGGAACCTTGGCGGGGGGGCAAGAGACCCAGTACTTC.